The rows below give T cell receptor beta chains drawn from one sample of a study of cytomegalovirus exposure and HLA in healthy donors. Clones were sequenced by immunoSEQ multiplex PCR, and TCRdb holds only the in-frame ones, with some missing. The table has 99,000 or so clones, around 87% seen once. The sample comprised PBMCs. All receptors derive from a young woman in good health and CMV-seropositive. Both conserved end residues are part of each CDR3. A D gene is named only where the DNA matches it firmly. Size tells how often a clone was seen (once, few, many) or the class of an expanded clone, and some rows leave it out.

j_call d_call clone_size v_call cdr3_aa cdr3_nt
TRBJ1-6 - - TRBV5-6 CASSPAGSSYNSPLHF TGTGCCAGCAGCCCGGCGGGGAGCTCCTATAATTCACCCCTCCACTTT
TRBJ2-1 TRBD2 - TRBV6-5 CASSSPGLGENEQFF TGTGCCAGCAGTTCGCCGGGACTAGGAGAGAATGAGCAGTTCTTC
TRBJ1-2 TRBD1 - TRBV5-5 CASSTLGDRVYQGYTF TGTGCCAGCAGCACCTTAGGAGACAGGGTTTACCAAGGCTACACCTTC
TRBJ1-2 - - TRBV7-9 CASSPPTGLSGYTF TGTGCCAGCAGCCCGCCAACAGGGCTCTCTGGCTACACCTTC
TRBJ1-2 - - TRBV19 CASSIGPRSYTF TGTGCCAGTAGTATTGGGCCTCGGAGCTACACCTTC
TRBJ1-6 - - TRBV28 CASSFVGNSPLHF TGTGCCAGCAGTTTTGTCGGGAATTCACCCCTCCACTTT
TRBJ2-1 TRBD2 few TRBV7-2 CASSRWTSANNEQFF TGTGCCAGCAGCCGCTGGACTAGCGCCAACAATGAGCAGTTCTTC
TRBJ1-6 - - TRBV11-3 CASSSGLNNSPLHF TGTGCCAGCAGCTCGGGACTTAATAATTCACCCCTCCACTTT
TRBJ2-1 - - TRBV6-6 CASSSISRVNEQFF TGTGCCAGCAGTTCCATCTCCAGGGTAAATGAGCAGTTCTTC
TRBJ2-5 - - TRBV11-3 CASSPRRARETQYF TGTGCCAGCAGCCCGAGGCGGGCGAGAGAGACCCAGTACTTC
TRBJ2-7 TRBD2 - TRBV5-8 CASSPFGGLPYEQYF TGTGCCAGCAGCCCCTTCGGGGGACTACCCTACGAGCAGTACTTC
TRBJ2-1 TRBD1 - TRBV12-5 CASSSTRQGIRNEQFF TGTGCTAGTTCTTCGACGCGACAGGGCATTAGGAATGAGCAGTTCTTC
TRBJ1-5 TRBD1 - TRBV6-5 CASSSEGQLFYQPQHF TGTGCCAGCAGTTCCGAGGGACAGCTGTTTTATCAGCCCCAGCATTTT
TRBJ2-7 - - TRBV10-3 CAISQGGASYEQYF TGTGCCATCAGTCAGGGGGGCGCCTCCTACGAGCAGTACTTC
TRBJ2-1 - few TRBV29-1 CSVEQTGLQYNEQFF TGCAGCGTTGAACAAACGGGACTCCAATACAATGAGCAGTTCTTC
TRBJ2-6 - few TRBV7-8 CASSLAVRSGANVLTF TGTGCCAGCAGCTTAGCTGTTCGGTCTGGGGCCAACGTCCTGACTTTC
TRBJ1-6 - - TRBV13 CASSISTVYNSPLHF TGTGCCAGCAGCATTTCGACAGTTTATAATTCACCCCTCCACTTT
TRBJ2-4 - - TRBV2 CASREIENIQYF TGTGCCAGCCGGGAGATTGAAAACATTCAGTACTTC
TRBJ1-1 - - TRBV6-6 CASRTGNTEAFF TGTGCCAGCAGGACAGGGAACACTGAAGCTTTCTTT
TRBJ2-1 - - TRBV11-1 CASSLRKGVSSYNEQFF TGTGCCAGCAGCTTACGAAAGGGAGTTAGCTCCTACAATGAGCAGTTCTTC
TRBJ2-1 TRBD2 - TRBV15 CATSRLADYNEQFF TGTGCCACCAGCAGACTAGCGGACTACAATGAGCAGTTCTTC
TRBJ2-2 - - TRBV7-9 CANSTGTGELFF TGTGCCAACTCGACGGGCACCGGGGAGCTGTTTTTT
TRBJ1-2 - - TRBV11-3 CASSLDLIYGYTF TGTGCCAGCAGCTTAGATTTAATCTATGGCTACACCTTC
TRBJ1-2 - - TRBV5-6 CASSLRYRVSNYGYTF TGTGCCAGCAGCTTGCGATACAGGGTTTCTAACTATGGCTACACCTTC
TRBJ2-3 TRBD1 - TRBV19 CASSRDSAFTDTQYF TGTGCCAGTAGTCGGGACAGTGCCTTCACAGATACGCAGTATTTT
TRBJ2-2 - - TRBV7-9 CASSLVGQPTRGLFF TGTGCCAGCAGCTTAGTGGGACAACCCACTCGGGGGCTGTTTTTT
TRBJ2-1 TRBD2 - TRBV5-4 CASSSPHSGSYNEQFF TGTGCCAGCAGCTCCCCTCATAGCGGGAGCTACAATGAGCAGTTCTTC
TRBJ1-2 - - TRBV28 CASSLKGVKQGYNYGYTF TGTGCCAGCAGTCTTAAGGGGGTGAAACAGGGATACAACTATGGCTACACCTTC